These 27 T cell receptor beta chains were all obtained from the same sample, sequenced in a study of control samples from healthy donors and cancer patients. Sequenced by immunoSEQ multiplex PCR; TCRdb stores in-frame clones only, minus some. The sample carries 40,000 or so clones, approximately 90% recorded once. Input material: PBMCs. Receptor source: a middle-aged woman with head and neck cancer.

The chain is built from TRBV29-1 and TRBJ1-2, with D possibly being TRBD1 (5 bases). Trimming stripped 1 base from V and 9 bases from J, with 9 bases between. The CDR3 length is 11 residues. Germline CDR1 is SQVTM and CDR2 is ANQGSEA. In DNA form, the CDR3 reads TGCAGCGTTGAAGTAAGGGGTAGCTACACCTTC. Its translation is CSVEVRGSYTF.

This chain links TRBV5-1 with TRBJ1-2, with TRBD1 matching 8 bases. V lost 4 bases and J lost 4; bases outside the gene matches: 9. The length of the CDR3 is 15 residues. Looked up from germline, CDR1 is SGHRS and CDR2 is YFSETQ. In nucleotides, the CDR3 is TGCGCCAGCAGCAGCACCGACAGGGGTTCCTATGGCTACACCTTC. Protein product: CASSSTDRGSYGYTF. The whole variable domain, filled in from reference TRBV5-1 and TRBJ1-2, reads KAGVTQTPRYLIKTRGQQVTLSCSPISGHRSVSWYQQTPGQGLQFLFEYFSETQRNKGNFPGRFSGRQFSNSRSEMNVSTLELGDSALYLCASSSTDRGSYGYTFGSGTRLTVV.

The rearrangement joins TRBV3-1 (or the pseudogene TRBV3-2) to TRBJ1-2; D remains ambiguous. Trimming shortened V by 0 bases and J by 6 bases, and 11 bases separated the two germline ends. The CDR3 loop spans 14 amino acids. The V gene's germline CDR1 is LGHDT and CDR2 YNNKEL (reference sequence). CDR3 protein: CASSQDWSQDGYTF. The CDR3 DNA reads TGTGCCAGCAGCCAAGACTGGAGTCAAGATGGCTACACCTTC.

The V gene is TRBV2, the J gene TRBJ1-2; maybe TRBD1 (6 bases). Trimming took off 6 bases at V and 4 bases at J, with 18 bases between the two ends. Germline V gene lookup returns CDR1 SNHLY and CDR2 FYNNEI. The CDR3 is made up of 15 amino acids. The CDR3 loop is CASRPRTEHFYGYTF. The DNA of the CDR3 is TGTGCCAGCAGGCCCCGGACAGAGCATTTCTATGGCTACACCTTC.

CDR3 loop: CASSLRQVAAQYF. CDR3 coding DNA: TGTGCCAGCAGCTTAAGACAGGTTGCAGCCCAGTACTTC. The chain employs TRBV7-2 and TRBJ2-5; D is perhaps TRBD1 (6 bases). The V end lost 2 bases, the J end lost 9 bases, and 13 bases lay between the germline ends. The CDR3 is made up of 13 amino acids. Germline V gene lookup returns CDR1 SGHTA and CDR2 FQGNSA.

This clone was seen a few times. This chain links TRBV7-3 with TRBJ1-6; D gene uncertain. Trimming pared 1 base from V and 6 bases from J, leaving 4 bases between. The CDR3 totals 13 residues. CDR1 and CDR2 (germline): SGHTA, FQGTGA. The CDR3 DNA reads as TGTGCCAGCAGCTTAAATGCTAATTCACCCCTCCACTTT. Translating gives CASSLNANSPLHF.

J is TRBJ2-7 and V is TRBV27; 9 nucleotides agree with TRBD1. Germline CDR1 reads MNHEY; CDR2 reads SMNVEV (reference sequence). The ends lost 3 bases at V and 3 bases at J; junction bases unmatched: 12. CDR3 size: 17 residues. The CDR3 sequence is CASSFSVAGTGRYEQYF. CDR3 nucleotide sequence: TGTGCCAGCAGTTTCTCGGTTGCCGGGACAGGGCGCTACGAGCAGTACTTC.

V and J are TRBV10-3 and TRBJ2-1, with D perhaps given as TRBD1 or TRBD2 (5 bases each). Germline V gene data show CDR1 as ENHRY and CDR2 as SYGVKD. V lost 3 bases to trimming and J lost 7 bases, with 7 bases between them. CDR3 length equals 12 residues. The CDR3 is CAISEEGNEQFF. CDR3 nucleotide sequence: TGTGCCATCAGTGAAGAGGGGAATGAGCAGTTCTTC.

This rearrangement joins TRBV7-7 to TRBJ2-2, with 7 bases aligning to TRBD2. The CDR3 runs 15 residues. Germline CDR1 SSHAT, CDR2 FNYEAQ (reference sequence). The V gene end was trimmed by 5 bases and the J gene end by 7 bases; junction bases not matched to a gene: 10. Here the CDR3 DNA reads TGTGCCAGCAGCCTCATGACGGGGGGAAACGGGGAGCTGTTTTTT. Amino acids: CASSLMTGGNGELFF.

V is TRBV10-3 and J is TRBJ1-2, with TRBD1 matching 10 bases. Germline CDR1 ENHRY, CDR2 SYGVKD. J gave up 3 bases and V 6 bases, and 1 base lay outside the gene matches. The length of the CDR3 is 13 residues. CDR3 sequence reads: CAIRDRGDYGYTF. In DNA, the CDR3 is TGTGCCATCAGGGACAGGGGGGACTATGGCTACACCTTC.

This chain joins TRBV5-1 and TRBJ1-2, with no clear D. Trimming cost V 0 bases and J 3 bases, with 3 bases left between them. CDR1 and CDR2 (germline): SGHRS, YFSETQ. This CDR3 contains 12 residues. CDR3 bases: TGCGCCAGCAGCTTGGAGGACTATGGCTACACCTTC. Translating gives CASSLEDYGYTF.

The CDR3 DNA sequence: TGTGCCAGCAGCTTGGTGGGGACAGGGACTGACTATGGCTACACCTTC. Translation: CASSLVGTGTDYGYTF. The V and J genes are TRBV5-8 and TRBJ1-2; the match to TRBD1 covers 9 bases. The CDR3 has 16 amino acids. Looked up from germline, CDR1 is SGHTS and CDR2 is YDEGEE. With V trimmed by 0 bases and J by 3 bases, 6 bases remained unmatched.

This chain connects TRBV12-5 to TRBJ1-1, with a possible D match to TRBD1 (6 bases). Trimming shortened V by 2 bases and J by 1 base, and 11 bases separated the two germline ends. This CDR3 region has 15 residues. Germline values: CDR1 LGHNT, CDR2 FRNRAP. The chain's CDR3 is CASGLKGHQNTEAFF. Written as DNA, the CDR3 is TGTGCTAGTGGTTTGAAGGGACACCAGAACACTGAAGCTTTCTTT.

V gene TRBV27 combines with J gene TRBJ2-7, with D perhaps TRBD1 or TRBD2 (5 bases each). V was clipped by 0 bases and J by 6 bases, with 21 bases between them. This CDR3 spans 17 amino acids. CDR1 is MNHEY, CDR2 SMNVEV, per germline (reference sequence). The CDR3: CASSLSASPGERGEQYF. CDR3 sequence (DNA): TGTGCCAGCAGTTTATCCGCTTCCCCGGGTGAGAGGGGCGAGCAGTACTTC.

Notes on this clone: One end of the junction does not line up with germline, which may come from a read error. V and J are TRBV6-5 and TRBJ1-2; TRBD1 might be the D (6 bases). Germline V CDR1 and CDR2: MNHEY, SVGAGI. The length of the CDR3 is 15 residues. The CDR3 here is CASSDSAGANYGYTF. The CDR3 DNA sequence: TGTGCCAGCAGTGACTCGGCGGGGGCAAACTATGGCTACACCTTC.

The CDR3 reads CASSSKQGDSYEQYF. The DNA of the CDR3 is TGTGCCAGCAGTTCAAAACAGGGGGACTCCTACGAGCAGTACTTC. The chain employs TRBV3-1 (or the pseudogene TRBV3-2) and TRBJ2-7, with 8 nucleotides matching TRBD1. Germline CDR1 reads LGHDT; CDR2 reads YNNKEL (reference sequence). This CDR3 is built from 15 residues. V lost 6 bases and J lost 0; bases outside the gene matches: 7.

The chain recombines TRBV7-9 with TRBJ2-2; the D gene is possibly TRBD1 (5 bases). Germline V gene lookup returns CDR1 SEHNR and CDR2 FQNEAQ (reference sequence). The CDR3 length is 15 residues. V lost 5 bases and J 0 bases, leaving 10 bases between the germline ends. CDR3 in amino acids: CASSDDRANTGELFF. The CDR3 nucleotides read TGTGCCAGCAGCGACGACAGAGCGAACACCGGGGAGCTGTTTTTT.

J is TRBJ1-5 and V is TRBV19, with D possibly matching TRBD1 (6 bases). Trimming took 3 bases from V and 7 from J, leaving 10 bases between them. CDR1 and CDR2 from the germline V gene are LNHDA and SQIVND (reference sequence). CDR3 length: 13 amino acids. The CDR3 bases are TGTGCCAGTAGTATCGGGGGGCCCCAGCCCCAGCATTTT. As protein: CASSIGGPQPQHF.

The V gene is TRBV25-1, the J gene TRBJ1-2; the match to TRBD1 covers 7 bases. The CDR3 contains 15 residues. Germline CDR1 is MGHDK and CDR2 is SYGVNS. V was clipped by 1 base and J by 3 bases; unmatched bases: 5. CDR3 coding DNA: TGTGCCAGCAGTGAATCGGGGACAGTGTACTATGGCTACACCTTC. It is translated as CASSESGTVYYGYTF.

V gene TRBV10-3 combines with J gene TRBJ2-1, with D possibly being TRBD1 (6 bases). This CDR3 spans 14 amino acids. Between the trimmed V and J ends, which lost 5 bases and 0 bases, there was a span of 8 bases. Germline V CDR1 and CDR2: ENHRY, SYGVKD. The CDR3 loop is CAISQGGSYNEQFF. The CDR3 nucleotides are TGTGCCATCAGTCAAGGGGGCTCCTACAATGAGCAGTTCTTC.

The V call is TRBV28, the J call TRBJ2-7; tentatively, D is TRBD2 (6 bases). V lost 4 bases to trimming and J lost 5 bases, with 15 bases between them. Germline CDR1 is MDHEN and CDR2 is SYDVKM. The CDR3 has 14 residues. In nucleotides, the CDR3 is TGTGCCAGCAGTTCTGCGGGACTTTCAAACGAGCAGTACTTC. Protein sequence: CASSSAGLSNEQYF.

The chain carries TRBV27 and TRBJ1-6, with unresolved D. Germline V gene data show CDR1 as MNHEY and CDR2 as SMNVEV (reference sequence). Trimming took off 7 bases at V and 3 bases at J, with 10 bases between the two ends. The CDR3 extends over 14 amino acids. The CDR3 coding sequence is TGTGCCAGCATCGAACTACTCTATAATTCACCCCTCCACTTT. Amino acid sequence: CASIELLYNSPLHF.

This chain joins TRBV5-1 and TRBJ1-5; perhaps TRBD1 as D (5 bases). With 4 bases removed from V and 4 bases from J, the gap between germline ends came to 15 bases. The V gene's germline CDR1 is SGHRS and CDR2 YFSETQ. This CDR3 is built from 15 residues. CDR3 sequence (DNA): TGCGCCAGCAGCCAGGGAGGGGTTGGGAATCAGCCCCAGCATTTT. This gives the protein CASSQGGVGNQPQHF.

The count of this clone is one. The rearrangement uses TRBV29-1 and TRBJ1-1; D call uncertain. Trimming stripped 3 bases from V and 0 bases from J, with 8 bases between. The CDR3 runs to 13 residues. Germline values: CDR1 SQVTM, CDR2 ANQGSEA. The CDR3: CSVDRIMNTEAFF. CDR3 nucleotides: TGCAGCGTTGACAGGATAATGAACACTGAAGCTTTCTTT.

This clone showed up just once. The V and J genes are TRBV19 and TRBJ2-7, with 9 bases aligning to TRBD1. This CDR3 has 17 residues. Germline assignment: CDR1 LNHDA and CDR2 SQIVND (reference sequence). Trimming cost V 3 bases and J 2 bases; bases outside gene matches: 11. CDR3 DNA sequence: TGTGCCAGTAGTATTGGTCCCCTGGGACAGGGCCCCTACGAGCAGTACTTC. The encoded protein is CASSIGPLGQGPYEQYF.

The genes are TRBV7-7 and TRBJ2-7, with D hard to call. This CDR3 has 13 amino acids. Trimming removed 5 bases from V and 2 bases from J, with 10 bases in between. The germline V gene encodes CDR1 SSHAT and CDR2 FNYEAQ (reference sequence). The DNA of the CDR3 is TGTGCCAGCAGCCAGGACGGACCCTACGAGCAGTACTTC. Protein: CASSQDGPYEQYF.

DNA for the CDR3: TGTGCCAAGGTGGTCCCTCAGGGAGAGACCCAGTACTTC. It specifies CAKVVPQGETQYF. The J gene is TRBJ2-5, the V gene TRBV21-1; TRBD1 is taken as the D call from the table, unchecked against the DNA. TRBV21-1 is marked as a pseudogene. The CDR3 covers 13 residues.